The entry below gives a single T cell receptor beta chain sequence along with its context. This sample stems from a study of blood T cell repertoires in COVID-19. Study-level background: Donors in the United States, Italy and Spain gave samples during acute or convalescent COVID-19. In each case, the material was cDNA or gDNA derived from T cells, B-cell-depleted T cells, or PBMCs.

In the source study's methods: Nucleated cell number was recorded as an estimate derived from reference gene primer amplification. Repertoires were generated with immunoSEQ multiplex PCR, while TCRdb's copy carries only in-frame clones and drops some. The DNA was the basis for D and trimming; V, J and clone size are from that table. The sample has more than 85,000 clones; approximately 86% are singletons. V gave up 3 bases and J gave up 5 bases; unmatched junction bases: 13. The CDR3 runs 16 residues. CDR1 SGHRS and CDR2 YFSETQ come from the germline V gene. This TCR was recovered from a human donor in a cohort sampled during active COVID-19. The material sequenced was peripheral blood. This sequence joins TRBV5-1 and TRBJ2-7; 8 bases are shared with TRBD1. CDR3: CASSYTGGQLQDEQYF. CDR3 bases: TGCGCCAGCAGCTACACAGGGGGACAATTGCAGGACGAGCAGTACTTC.